This T cell receptor (beta chain) was recovered during a study of blood T cell repertoires in COVID-19. The germline V gene has CDR1 SNHLY and CDR2 FYNNEI. The CDR3 extends over 15 amino acids. J lost 2 bases, V lost 6 bases, and 9 bases had no gene match. The data were produced by immunoSEQ multiplex PCR, yet TCRdb's version contains in-frame clones alone and is incomplete. The sample consists of about 440,000 clones, approximately 88% of them appearing once. The J gene is TRBJ1-1, the V gene TRBV2, with 7 bases matching TRBD1. Material: peripheral blood. The receptor was isolated from a woman in her forties or fifties with COVID-19, enrolled during active disease. This chain's CDR3 is CASSPRQGGNTEAFF. The CDR3 DNA sequence: TGTGCCAGCAGCCCGCGACAGGGAGGCAACACTGAAGCTTTCTTT.